The rows below give T cell receptor beta chains drawn from one sample of a study of blood T cell repertoires in COVID-19. Clones were sequenced by immunoSEQ multiplex PCR, and TCRdb holds only the in-frame ones, with some missing. The sample consists of roughly 150,000 clones, roughly 80% of them appearing once. Sequencing was performed on peripheral blood. The receptors were gathered from a woman of 80 years or more with acute or convalescent COVID-19. Each CDR3 is given with its conserved first and last residue. D genes are given only for firm matches. Some rows have no size entry. The others give once, few or many, or a class for an expanded clone.

>TRBJ1-2|TRBD1|-|TRBV5-1
TGCGCCAGCAGCTTGGGGACAGGGATAAACTATGGCTACACCTTC
CASSLGTGINYGYTF
>TRBJ2-1|TRBD2|-|TRBV7-6
TGTGCCAGCAGCTTAGAGTCGGCGGGAGTAATTAATGAGCAGTTCTTC
CASSLESAGVINEQFF
>TRBJ2-2|TRBD1|-|TRBV5-4
TGTGCCAGCAGCCAACCTCCGGGACAGGTATCGGCCGGGGAGCTGTTTTTT
CASSQPPGQVSAGELFF
>TRBJ1-5|-|once|TRBV2
TGTGCCAGCAGTGAAGCTAGGGGTATGCGTCAGCCCCAGCATTTT
CASSEARGMRQPQHF
>TRBJ1-1|-|-|TRBV7-9
TGTGCCAGTAAATCAGACTCGTCGAAAGCTTTCTTT
CASKSDSSKAFF
>TRBJ1-2|-|-|TRBV7-9
TGTGCCAGCAGCGATGCGGACAGTGGCTACACCTTC
CASSDADSGYTF
>TRBJ1-1|TRBD1|-|TRBV2
TGTGCCAGCAGAGAGGACAGGGGGCCAAGCACTGAAGCTTTCTTT
CASREDRGPSTEAFF
>TRBJ2-1|TRBD2|-|TRBV6-6
TGTGCCAGCAGCCGACTGGGGACTAGCGGGGGGACATACAATGAGCAGTTCTTC
CASSRLGTSGGTYNEQFF
>TRBJ2-5|-|few|TRBV6-2/TRBV6-3
TGTGCCAGCAGTTACTCGTCTTGGCGGATGTACCAAGAGACCCAGTACTTC
CASSYSSWRMYQETQYF
>TRBJ2-7|-|-|TRBV11-2
TGTGCCAGCAGCTTCGGGACACGGACTTACGAGCAGTACTTC
CASSFGTRTYEQYF
>TRBJ2-3|-|-|TRBV5-1
TGCGCCAGCAGGGGGGCAGGGTCATCAGATACGCAGTATTTT
CASRGAGSSDTQYF
>TRBJ2-3|-|-|TRBV7-2
TGTGCCAGCAGGAAAACTAGGTCCCCCACAGATACGCAGTATTTT
CASRKTRSPTDTQYF
>TRBJ2-5|TRBD2|-|TRBV4-2
TGTGCCAGCAGCCAAGATCGGCTAGCGGGGGGGTGGCGGCCCGGCCAAGAGACCCAGTACTTC
CASSQDRLAGGWRPGQETQYF
>TRBJ1-2|-|-|TRBV20-1
TGCAGTGCTAGAGATCCCCTTGGCTACACCTTC
CSARDPLGYTF
>TRBJ1-6|-|-|TRBV7-6
TGTGCCAGCAGCTCTAGCGGGGAAAATTCACCCCTCCACTTT
CASSSSGENSPLHF
>TRBJ2-1|-|-|TRBV7-2
TGTGCCAGCAGCTTAAAGGGGTACAATGAGCAGTTCTTC
CASSLKGYNEQFF
>TRBJ2-2|TRBD1|-|TRBV30
TGTGCCTGGAGTGTACTGGGACAGGGGAGCGGGGAGCTGTTTTTT
CAWSVLGQGSGELFF
>TRBJ1-2|-|-|TRBV7-2
TGTGCCAGCAGCTTAGTCCGAGGGAACTATGGCTACACCTTC
CASSLVRGNYGYTF
>TRBJ1-2|TRBD1|few|TRBV25-1
TGTGCCACCCCAAAGACAGGGTTATTGGATGGCTACACCTTC
CATPKTGLLDGYTF
>TRBJ2-2|TRBD2|once|TRBV6-5
TGTGCCAGCCTCCCCCTAGCGGGAGGTCCCGGGGAGCTGTTTTTT
CASLPLAGGPGELFF
>TRBJ1-3|-|many|TRBV11-1
TGTGCCAGCAGCCCGGGAGGGAGTTCCTCTGGAAACACCATATATTTT
CASSPGGSSSGNTIYF
>TRBJ1-1|-|-|TRBV5-5
TGTGCCAGCAGCCCAGCCCCCGGTGGTGGGCGGAACACTGAAGCTTTCTTT
CASSPAPGGGRNTEAFF
>TRBJ2-1|TRBD2|-|TRBV19
TGTGCCAGTAGTTTCCTAGCGGGACTTAACTACAATGAGCAGTTCTTC
CASSFLAGLNYNEQFF
>TRBJ2-7|TRBD2|-|TRBV11-3
TGTGCCAGCAGCTTCGGTAGCGGGGGATCCTACGAGCAGTACTTC
CASSFGSGGSYEQYF
>TRBJ1-5|-|few|TRBV5-8
TGTGCCAGCCAGGGTAGCAATCAGCCCCAGCATTTT
CASQGSNQPQHF
>TRBJ2-2|-|-|TRBV5-5
TGTGCCAGCAGCTTGGGAGGAGGGCTTATCACCGGGGAGCTGTTTTTT
CASSLGGGLITGELFF
>TRBJ1-5|-|-|TRBV19
TGTGCCAGTACAATGAGGACAGAGCCGAATCAGCCCCAGCATTTT
CASTMRTEPNQPQHF
>TRBJ2-1|TRBD2|-|TRBV3-1/TRBV3-2
TGTGCCAGCAGCCATTCCGGTAGCGGGAGCTCCTACAATGAGCAGTTCTTC
CASSHSGSGSSYNEQFF
>TRBJ1-2|TRBD1|-|TRBV2
TGTGCCAGCAGTGGCTTGGACAGGGAAAATAACTATGGCTACACCTTC
CASSGLDRENNYGYTF
>TRBJ2-5|-|once|TRBV5-1
TGCGCCAGCAGCTTGCCGCTAGGAAAAGAGACCCAGTACTTC
CASSLPLGKETQYF
>TRBJ2-1|TRBD2|few|TRBV11-3
TGTGCCAGCAGCCAACTCGCGGGGCGGGGGAATGAGCAGTTCTTC
CASSQLAGRGNEQFF
>TRBJ2-7|-|-|TRBV2
TGTGCCAGCACCGACAGCCCCTACGAGCAGTACTTC
CASTDSPYEQYF
>TRBJ2-5|TRBD2|-|TRBV29-1
TGCAGCGGGACGACTAGCGGGATGGGAGAGACCCAGTACTTC
CSGTTSGMGETQYF
>TRBJ1-5|-|-|TRBV6-4
TGTGCCAGCAGTGAAACCCGGGTTAGCAATCAGCCCCAGCATTTT
CASSETRVSNQPQHF
>TRBJ2-7|TRBD2|-|TRBV5-1
TGCGCCAGCAGCTTGATAGCGGGGACCTACGAGCAGTACTTC
CASSLIAGTYEQYF
>TRBJ2-1|TRBD2|-|TRBV29-1
TGCAGCCTAAATAGCGGGATTTACAATGAGCAGTTCTTC
CSLNSGIYNEQFF
>TRBJ2-2|-|few|TRBV7-9
TGTGCCAGCAGCTTCCCCAGGCAGATTAACACCGGGGAGCTGTTTTTT
CASSFPRQINTGELFF
>TRBJ1-1|TRBD1|once|TRBV29-1
TGCAGCGTTGTATCACAGGGGGATTTTTCTGAAGCTTTCTTT
CSVVSQGDFSEAFF
>TRBJ2-3|TRBD1|-|TRBV3-1/TRBV3-2
TGTGCCAGCAGCCTCATACATTTGGGACAGGGGACAGATACGCAGTATTTT
CASSLIHLGQGTDTQYF
>TRBJ1-2|TRBD1|-|TRBV5-1
TGCGCCAGCAGCTTAACAGGGGGAAACTATGGCTACACCTTC
CASSLTGGNYGYTF
>TRBJ2-7|-|-|TRBV15
TGTGCCACCAGCAGGAGGGGGGGGACCTACGAGCAGTACTTC
CATSRRGGTYEQYF
>TRBJ2-2|-|few|TRBV9
TGTGCCAGCAGCGTAGTTACAGCAAACACCGGGGAGCTGTTTTTT
CASSVVTANTGELFF
>TRBJ2-7|-|-|TRBV6-5
TGTGCCAGCACCCTGACTGTGTCTGACGAGCAGTACTTC
CASTLTVSDEQYF
>TRBJ1-2|-|few|TRBV4-1
TGCGCCAGCAGCCAAGATGGGACGGCGGGGGGCAACTATGGCTACACCTTC
CASSQDGTAGGNYGYTF
>TRBJ2-4|-|-|TRBV4-3
TGCGCCAGCAGCCAAGATTTCCGAGTGCTGGCCAAAAACATTCAGTACTTC
CASSQDFRVLAKNIQYF
>TRBJ1-2|-|-|TRBV7-2
TGTGCCAGCAGCTCCTGGGGGGCTAACTATGGCTACACCTTC
CASSSWGANYGYTF
>TRBJ2-3|TRBD2|-|TRBV7-2
TGTGCCAGCAGCGGACTAGGGGGCACAGATACGCAGTATTTT
CASSGLGGTDTQYF
>TRBJ2-5|-|-|TRBV15
TGTGCCACCAGCAGACCCGGCGGGGAAGAGACCCAGTACTTC
CATSRPGGEETQYF
>TRBJ1-3|-|-|TRBV15
TGTGCCACCAGCAGACAGGGTTCTGGAAACACCATATATTTT
CATSRQGSGNTIYF
>TRBJ2-7|-|-|TRBV5-1
TGCGCCAGCAGCTTCAGCCTAGCGCCTAGCTCCTACGAGCAGTACTTC
CASSFSLAPSSYEQYF
>TRBJ2-2|TRBD2|-|TRBV4-1
TGCGCCAGCAGCCAAGGTAGCGGGAGAATCCTCGGTGGGGAGCTGTTTTTT
CASSQGSGRILGGELFF
>TRBJ2-3|TRBD2|-|TRBV11-1
TGTGCCAGCAGCTTAGAGAGCGGGGGGAGCACAGATACGCAGTATTTT
CASSLESGGSTDTQYF
>TRBJ2-3|TRBD2|-|TRBV11-2
TGTGCCAGCAGCTTGTCTAGCGGGGGTTACACAGATACGCAGTATTTT
CASSLSSGGYTDTQYF